The 20 T cell receptor beta chains in this list originate from one sample, sequenced in a study of CD8 T cells in ankylosing spondylitis. TCRdb called the 5' RACE reads again in MiXCR, with one record for every CDR3 protein. In the table there are a few hundred thousand distinct CDR3 sequences, 15% to 20% of which are singletons. The sample was blood, either unsorted or a sorted T cell fraction (not recorded which). Receptor source: a male donor with ankylosing spondylitis or in good health (not recorded which).

This rearrangement joins TRBV20-1 to TRBJ1-2; D call uncertain. The CDR3 spans 14 residues. Germline CDR1 and CDR2: DFQATT and SNEGSKA (reference sequence). V dropped 2 bases and J dropped 4 bases, with 14 bases sitting between them. The CDR3 reads CSARIYGVSYGYTF. The CDR3 DNA sequence: TGCAGTGCTAGAATTTATGGGGTGAGCTATGGCTACACCTTC.

This chain uses TRBV5-1 with TRBJ1-1; 9 bases align to TRBD1. V trimming: 3 bases; J trimming: 5 bases; junction bases outside the gene matches: 8. From germline, CDR1 is SGHRS and CDR2 YFSETQ. The CDR3 consists of 15 residues. CDR3 in DNA: TGCGCCAGCAGCTCAAAACAGGGGGCGCGGACTGAAGCTTTCTTT. As protein: CASSSKQGARTEAFF.

V usage is TRBV7-3 and J usage is TRBJ2-4; D ambiguous. The CDR3 covers 16 residues. CDR1 SGHTA and CDR2 FQGTGA come from the germline V gene. V lost 0 bases and J lost 0, with 9 bases in between. The DNA for the CDR3 is TGTGCCAGCAGCTTAACGAGACAACTAGCCAAAAACATTCAGTACTTC. Its translation: CASSLTRQLAKNIQYF.

In its sample, this clonotype was seen a few times. The DNA of the CDR3 is TGCAGTGCTAGAGATTCCCCCACGCAGGGGGACGAGCAGTACTTC. Residues: CSARDSPTQGDEQYF. The chain carries TRBV20-1 and TRBJ2-7; 7 positions agree with TRBD1. Germline-derived CDR1 and CDR2 are DFQATT and SNEGSKA (reference sequence). Losses at the gene ends were 0 bases for V and 5 bases for J; bases not matched to a gene: 10. The CDR3 runs to 15 residues.

In this sample, this clonotype turned up a few times. The DNA for the CDR3 is TGTGCCACCAGCCCGGAGTCAGACTACGAGCAGTACTTC. Protein: CATSPESDYEQYF. The genes are TRBV27 and TRBJ2-7; D is uncertain. This CDR3 contains 13 residues. V was shortened by 10 bases and J by 3 bases, with 16 bases between the two germline ends. The germline V gene has CDR1 MNHEY and CDR2 SMNVEV (reference sequence).

The chain joins TRBV29-1 to TRBJ2-1; 10 bases agree with TRBD1. The CDR3 spans 15 residues. Unmatched junction bases numbered 10, after V lost 1 base and J lost 10 bases. From germline, CDR1 is SQVTM and CDR2 ANQGSEA. CDR3 sequence: CSVEVGDRGGLEQFF. The CDR3 nucleotides are TGCAGCGTTGAAGTAGGGGACAGGGGTGGGTTGGAGCAGTTCTTC.

V gene TRBV28 combines with J gene TRBJ2-7, with 7 positions matching TRBD1. The V gene's germline CDR1 is MDHEN and CDR2 SYDVKM. V dropped 5 bases and J dropped 6; count of bases not matched to a gene: 10. There are 14 residues in the CDR3. This chain's CDR3 is CASSLDRVSIEQYF. CDR3 nucleotide sequence: TGTGCCAGCAGTCTCGACAGGGTATCAATCGAGCAGTACTTC.

This clonotype showed up many times. This chain connects TRBV4-1 to TRBJ1-5, with a tentative D call TRBD1 (6 bases). Trimming left V 0 bases short and J 1 base short, with 7 bases between. The germline V gene encodes CDR1 MGHRA and CDR2 YSYEKL. The CDR3 has 15 residues. The DNA of the CDR3 is TGCGCCAGCAGCCAAGATCAGGGGAGCAATCAGCCCCAGCATTTT. Amino acid sequence: CASSQDQGSNQPQHF.

This clonotype was seen ten or more times. The chain is built from TRBV9 and TRBJ2-7; D is possibly TRBD2 (6 bases). Germline values: CDR1 SGDLS, CDR2 YYNGEE. Deletions cut 4 bases from V and 3 bases from J, with 14 bases between. The CDR3 runs to 14 residues. CDR3 loop: CASSLGTLGYEQYF. CDR3 DNA sequence: TGTGCCAGCAGCCTTGGGACTTTAGGCTACGAGCAGTACTTC. The full variable domain, in which reference TRBV9 and TRBJ2-7 provide the parts outside the CDR3, is DSGVTQTPKHLITATGQRVTLRCSPRSGDLSVYWYQQSLDQGLQFLIQYYNGEERAKGNILERFSAQQFPDLHSELNLSSLELGDSALYFCASSLGTLGYEQYFGPGTRLTVT.

This chain connects TRBV5-1 to TRBJ2-3; 8 bases are shared with TRBD2. This CDR3 is 16 amino acids long. CDR1 is SGHRS and CDR2 is YFSETQ in the germline V gene. The V and J ends lost 6 bases and 3 bases, in that order; junction bases with no gene match: 12. The CDR3 loop reads CASMGDCGRCTDTQYF. The CDR3 DNA sequence: TGCGCCAGCATGGGGGATTGCGGGAGGTGTACAGATACGCAGTATTTT.

This chain connects TRBV29-1 to TRBJ1-2; TRBD1 matches at 7 bases. This CDR3 spans 15 amino acids. Germline V gene sequence: CDR1 SQVTM, CDR2 ANQGSEA. J gave up 0 bases and V 7 bases, and 11 bases lay outside the gene matches. CDR3 bases: TGCAGCGCCCTGGGACAGAACCGACCTAACTATGGCTACACCTTC. Amino acids: CSALGQNRPNYGYTF.

In this sample, this clonotype turned up many times. V is TRBV4-2 and J is TRBJ2-3, with D possibly being TRBD2 (6 bases). Germline V gene lookup returns CDR1 LGHNA and CDR2 YNFKEQ. V lost 2 bases and J lost 0, with 12 bases in between. The CDR3 has 16 residues. The CDR3 nucleotides are TGTGCCAGCAGCCAATCGTATAGCGGTAGCACAGATACGCAGTATTTT. This codes for CASSQSYSGSTDTQYF.

This clonotype was seen ten or more times. V usage is TRBV29-1 and J usage is TRBJ2-1; TRBD2 agrees at 7 bases. V trimming: 4 bases; J trimming: 6 bases; junction bases outside the gene matches: 9. The germline V gene encodes CDR1 SQVTM and CDR2 ANQGSEA. The CDR3 contains 14 residues. CDR3 amino acids: CSVVRGWGGNEQFF. The CDR3 DNA follows: TGCAGCGTTGTACGGGGCTGGGGGGGCAATGAGCAGTTCTTC.

The chain joins TRBV4-1 to TRBJ2-7; either TRBD1 or TRBD2 may fit D (6 bases each). The CDR3 extends over 15 amino acids. The ends were cut back, 1 base at V and 4 bases at J, with 14 bases in the middle. CDR1 MGHRA and CDR2 YSYEKL come from the germline V gene. The CDR3 protein is CASSQGGGTPYEQYF. CDR3 coding DNA: TGCGCCAGCAGCCAAGGAGGGGGGACGCCTTACGAGCAGTACTTC.

In its sample, this clonotype was seen many times. This CDR3 is CASSLWTSDRETQYF. The DNA for the CDR3 is TGTGCCAGCAGTTTATGGACTAGCGACCGCGAGACCCAGTACTTC. The chain combines TRBV12-3 or TRBV12-4 with TRBJ2-5; 9 bases are a match to TRBD2. V lost 2 bases, J lost 5 bases, and 6 bases stayed unmatched. The CDR3 extends over 15 amino acids.

As to this clonotype: This may come from a read error, since a much larger clone is one base off. V gene TRBV5-1 combines with J gene TRBJ2-7; D is uncertain. In germline, CDR1 is SGHRS, CDR2 YFSETQ. Trimming removed 0 bases at V and 2 bases at J, with 6 bases between. This CDR3 spans 13 amino acids. The CDR3 region is CASSLDRTYEQYF. The CDR3 nucleotides read TGCGCCAGCAGCTTGGACAGAACCTACGAGCAGTACTTC. Variable domain in full (rest from reference TRBV5-1 and TRBJ2-7): KAGVTQTPRYLIKTRGQQVTLSCSPISGHRSVSWYQQTPGQGLQFLFEYFSETQRNKGNFPGRFSGRQFSNSRSEMNVSTLELGDSALYLCASSLDRTYEQYFGPGTRLTVT.

The J gene is TRBJ2-7, the V gene TRBV7-2; TRBD2 aligns across 8 bases. From germline, CDR1 is SGHTA and CDR2 FQGNSA. This CDR3 contains 16 residues. The V gene end was trimmed by 1 base and the J gene end by 0 bases; junction bases not matched to a gene: 5. CDR3 residues: CASSLGVAGHSYEQYF. The DNA of the CDR3 is TGTGCCAGCAGCTTAGGGGTAGCGGGGCACTCCTACGAGCAGTACTTC. The full variable domain, with the rest looked up from reference TRBV7-2 and TRBJ2-7, is GAGVSQSPSNKVTEKGKDVELRCDPISGHTALYWYRQSLGQGLEFLIYFQGNSAPDKSGLPSDRFSAERTGGSVSTLTIQRTQQEDSAVYLCASSLGVAGHSYEQYFGPGTRLTVT.

The chain couples TRBV3-1 to TRBJ2-7; maybe TRBD2 (5 bases). Deletions cut 4 bases from V and 0 bases from J, with 10 bases between. This CDR3 has 14 residues. Germline CDR1 and CDR2: LGHDT and YNNKEL (reference sequence). CDR3 amino acids: CASSPAGASYEQYF. The CDR3 bases are TGTGCCAGCAGCCCCGCGGGCGCCTCCTACGAGCAGTACTTC.

This clonotype showed up many times. This rearrangement joins TRBV15 to TRBJ2-3; no firm D call. Germline V gene lookup returns CDR1 LNHNV and CDR2 YYDKDF (reference sequence). The CDR3 is 16 amino acids. The germline V and J ends were trimmed by 0 bases and 0 bases, with 10 bases remaining between them. The CDR3 is CATSRDISKSTDTQYF. In nucleotides, the CDR3 is TGTGCCACCAGCAGAGATATCAGCAAAAGCACAGATACGCAGTATTTT.

The chain couples TRBV4-1 to TRBJ2-1, with no clear D. Trimming removed 0 bases from V and 3 bases from J, with 9 bases in between. Looked up from germline, CDR1 is MGHRA and CDR2 is YSYEKL. The CDR3 is made up of 15 amino acids. The CDR3 DNA is TGCGCCAGCAGCCAAGAAAGTAGGGTCTACAATGAGCAGTTCTTC. This encodes CASSQESRVYNEQFF.